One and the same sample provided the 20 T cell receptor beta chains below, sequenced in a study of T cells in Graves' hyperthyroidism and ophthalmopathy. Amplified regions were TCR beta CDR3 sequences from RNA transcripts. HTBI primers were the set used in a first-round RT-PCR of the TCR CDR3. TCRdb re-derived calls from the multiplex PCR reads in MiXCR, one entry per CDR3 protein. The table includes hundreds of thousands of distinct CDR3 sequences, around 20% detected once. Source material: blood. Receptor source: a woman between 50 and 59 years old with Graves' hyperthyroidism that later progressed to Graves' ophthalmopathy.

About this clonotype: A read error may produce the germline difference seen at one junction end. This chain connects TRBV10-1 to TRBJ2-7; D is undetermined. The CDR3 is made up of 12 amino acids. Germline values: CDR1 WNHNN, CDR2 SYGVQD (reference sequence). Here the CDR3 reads CASSEDGYGQYF. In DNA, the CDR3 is TGCGCCAGCAGTGAGGACGGATACGGGCAGTACTTC.

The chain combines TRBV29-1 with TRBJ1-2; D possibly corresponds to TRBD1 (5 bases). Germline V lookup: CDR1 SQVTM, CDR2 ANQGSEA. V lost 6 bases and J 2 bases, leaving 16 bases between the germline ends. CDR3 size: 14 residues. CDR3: CSVKEGRENYGYTF. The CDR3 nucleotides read TGCAGCGTCAAAGAGGGCAGGGAAAACTATGGCTACACCTTC.

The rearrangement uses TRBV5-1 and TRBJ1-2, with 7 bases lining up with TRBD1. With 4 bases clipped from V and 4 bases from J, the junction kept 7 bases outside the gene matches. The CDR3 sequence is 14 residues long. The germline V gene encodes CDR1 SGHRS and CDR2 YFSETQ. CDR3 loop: CASSPEQGIYGYTF. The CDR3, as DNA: TGCGCCAGCAGCCCCGAACAGGGGATCTATGGCTACACCTTC.

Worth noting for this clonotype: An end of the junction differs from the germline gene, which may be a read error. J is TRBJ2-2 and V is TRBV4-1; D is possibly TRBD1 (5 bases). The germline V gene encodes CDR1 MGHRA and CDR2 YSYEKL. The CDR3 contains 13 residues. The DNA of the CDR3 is TGCGCCAGCAGGGACAAGAACATCGGGGAGCTGTTTTTT. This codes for CASRDKNIGELFF.

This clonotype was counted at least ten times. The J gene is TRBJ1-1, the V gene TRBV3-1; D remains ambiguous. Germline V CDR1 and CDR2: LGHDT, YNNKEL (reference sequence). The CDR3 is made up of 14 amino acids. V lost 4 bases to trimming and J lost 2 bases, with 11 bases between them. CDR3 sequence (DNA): TGTGCCAGCAGCCTACGAGGGCGTAACACTGAAGCTTTCTTT. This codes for CASSLRGRNTEAFF. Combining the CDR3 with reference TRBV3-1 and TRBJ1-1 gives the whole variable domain DTAVSQTPKYLVTQMGNDKSIKCEQNLGHDTMYWYKQDSKKFLKIMFSYNNKELIINETVPNRFSPKSPDKAHLNLHINSLELGDSAVYFCASSLRGRNTEAFFGQGTRLTVV.

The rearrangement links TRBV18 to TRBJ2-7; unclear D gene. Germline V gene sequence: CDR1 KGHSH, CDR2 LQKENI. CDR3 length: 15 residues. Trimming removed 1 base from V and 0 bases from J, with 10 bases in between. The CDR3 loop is CASSPLSDYSYEQYF. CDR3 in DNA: TGTGCCAGCTCACCACTTTCTGATTACTCCTACGAGCAGTACTTC.

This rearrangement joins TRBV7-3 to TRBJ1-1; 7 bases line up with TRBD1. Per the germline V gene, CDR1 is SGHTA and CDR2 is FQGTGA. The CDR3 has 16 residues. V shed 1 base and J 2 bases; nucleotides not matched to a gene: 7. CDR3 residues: CASSLMGRGTNTEAFF. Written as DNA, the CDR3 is TGTGCCAGCAGCTTAATGGGCAGGGGGACAAACACTGAAGCTTTCTTT.

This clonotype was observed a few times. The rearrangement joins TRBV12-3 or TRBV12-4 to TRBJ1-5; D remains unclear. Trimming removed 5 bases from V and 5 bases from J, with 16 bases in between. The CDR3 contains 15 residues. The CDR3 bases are TGTGCCAGCAGTCCTACGGGTCCCGGCGATCAGCCCCAGCATTTT. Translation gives CASSPTGPGDQPQHF.

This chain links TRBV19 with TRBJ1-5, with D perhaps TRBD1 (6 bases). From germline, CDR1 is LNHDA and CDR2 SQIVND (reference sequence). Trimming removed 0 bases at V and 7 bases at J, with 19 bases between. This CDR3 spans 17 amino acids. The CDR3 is CASSIDVGNRVGQPQHF. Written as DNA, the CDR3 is TGTGCCAGTAGTATAGACGTAGGGAACAGGGTCGGGCAGCCCCAGCATTTT.

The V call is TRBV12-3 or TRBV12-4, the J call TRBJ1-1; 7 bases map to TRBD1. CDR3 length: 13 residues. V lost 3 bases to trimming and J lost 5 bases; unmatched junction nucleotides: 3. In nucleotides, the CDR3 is TGTGCCAGCAGTTTCGGGACAGTGACTGAAGCTTTCTTT. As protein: CASSFGTVTEAFF.

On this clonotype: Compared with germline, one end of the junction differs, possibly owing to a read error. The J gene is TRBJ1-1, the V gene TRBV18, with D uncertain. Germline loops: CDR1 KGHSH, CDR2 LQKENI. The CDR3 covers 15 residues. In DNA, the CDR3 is TGTGTCAGCTCACCAGGAAGAGGGCTGAAGGCTGAAGCTTTCTTC. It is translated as CVSSPGRGLKAEAFF.

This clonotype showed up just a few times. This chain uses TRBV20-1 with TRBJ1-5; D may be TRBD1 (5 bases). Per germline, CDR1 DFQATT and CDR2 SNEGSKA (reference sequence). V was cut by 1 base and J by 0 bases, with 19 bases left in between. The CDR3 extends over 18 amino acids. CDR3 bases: TGCAGTGCTAGAGGGCTTTTTGGGGGACCCAATAGCAATCAGCCCCAGCATTTT. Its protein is CSARGLFGGPNSNQPQHF.

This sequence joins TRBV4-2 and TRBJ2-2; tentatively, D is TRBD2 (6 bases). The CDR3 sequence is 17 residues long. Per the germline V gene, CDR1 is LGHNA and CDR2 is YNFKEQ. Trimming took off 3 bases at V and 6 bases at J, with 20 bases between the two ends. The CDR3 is CASSQEGIGGLAGELFF. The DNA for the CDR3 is TGTGCCAGCAGCCAGGAAGGGATCGGAGGGTTGGCCGGGGAGCTGTTTTTT.

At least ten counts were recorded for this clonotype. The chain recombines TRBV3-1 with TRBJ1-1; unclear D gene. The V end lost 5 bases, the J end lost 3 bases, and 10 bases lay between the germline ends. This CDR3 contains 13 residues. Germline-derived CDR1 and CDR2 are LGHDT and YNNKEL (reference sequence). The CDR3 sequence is CASSRRGDTEAFF. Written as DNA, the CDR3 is TGTGCCAGCAGCAGACGGGGAGACACTGAAGCTTTCTTT.

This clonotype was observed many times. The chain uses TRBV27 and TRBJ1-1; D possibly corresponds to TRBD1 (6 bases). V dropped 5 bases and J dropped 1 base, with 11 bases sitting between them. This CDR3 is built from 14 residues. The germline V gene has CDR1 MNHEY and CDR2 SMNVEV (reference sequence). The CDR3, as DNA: TGTGCCAGCAGTCTCCAGGGGACGAACACTGAAGCTTTCTTT. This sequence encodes CASSLQGTNTEAFF.

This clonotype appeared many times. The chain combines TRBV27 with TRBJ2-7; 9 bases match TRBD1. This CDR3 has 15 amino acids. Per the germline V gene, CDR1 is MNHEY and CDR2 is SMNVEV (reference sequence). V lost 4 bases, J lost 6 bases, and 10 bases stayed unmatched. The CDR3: CASSSTRTGAGEQYF. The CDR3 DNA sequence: TGTGCCAGCAGTTCCACAAGGACAGGGGCAGGCGAGCAGTACTTC.

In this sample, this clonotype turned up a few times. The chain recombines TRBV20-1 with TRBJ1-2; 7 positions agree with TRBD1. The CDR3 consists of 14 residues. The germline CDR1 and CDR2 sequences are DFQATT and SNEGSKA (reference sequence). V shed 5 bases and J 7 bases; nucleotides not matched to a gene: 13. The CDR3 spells CSAFLDRVRGGYTF. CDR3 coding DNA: TGCAGTGCTTTTCTCGACAGGGTGCGAGGTGGCTACACCTTC.

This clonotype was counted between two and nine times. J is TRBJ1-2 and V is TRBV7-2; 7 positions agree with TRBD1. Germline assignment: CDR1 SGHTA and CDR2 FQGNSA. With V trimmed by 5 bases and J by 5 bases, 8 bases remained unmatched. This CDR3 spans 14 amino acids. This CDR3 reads CASSPQGQSYGYTF. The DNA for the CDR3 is TGTGCCAGCAGCCCACAGGGACAGTCTTATGGCTACACCTTC.

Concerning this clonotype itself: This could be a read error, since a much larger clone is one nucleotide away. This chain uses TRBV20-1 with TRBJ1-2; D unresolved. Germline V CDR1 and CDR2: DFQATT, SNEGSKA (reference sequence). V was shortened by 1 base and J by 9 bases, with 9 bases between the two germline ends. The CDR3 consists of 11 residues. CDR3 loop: CSARGGISYTF. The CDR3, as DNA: TGCAGTGCTAGAGGTGGAATTAGCTACACCTTC.

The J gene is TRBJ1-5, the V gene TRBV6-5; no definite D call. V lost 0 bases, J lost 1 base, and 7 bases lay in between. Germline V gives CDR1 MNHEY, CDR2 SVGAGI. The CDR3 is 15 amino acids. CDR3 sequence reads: CASSYSKTSNQPQHF. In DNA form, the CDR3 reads TGTGCCAGCAGTTACTCGAAGACCAGCAATCAGCCCCAGCATTTT.